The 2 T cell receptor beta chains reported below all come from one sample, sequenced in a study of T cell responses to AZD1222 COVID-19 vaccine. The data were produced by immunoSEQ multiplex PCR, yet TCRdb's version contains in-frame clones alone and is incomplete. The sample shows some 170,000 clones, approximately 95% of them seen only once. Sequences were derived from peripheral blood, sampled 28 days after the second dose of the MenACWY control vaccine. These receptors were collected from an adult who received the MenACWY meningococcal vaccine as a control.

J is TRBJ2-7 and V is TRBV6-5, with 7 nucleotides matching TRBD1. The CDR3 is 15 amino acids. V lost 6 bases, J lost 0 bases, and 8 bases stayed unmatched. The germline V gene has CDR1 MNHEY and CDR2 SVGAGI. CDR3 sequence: CASRKPGQPSYEQYF. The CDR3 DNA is TGTGCCAGCAGGAAACCGGGACAGCCCTCCTACGAGCAGTACTTC.

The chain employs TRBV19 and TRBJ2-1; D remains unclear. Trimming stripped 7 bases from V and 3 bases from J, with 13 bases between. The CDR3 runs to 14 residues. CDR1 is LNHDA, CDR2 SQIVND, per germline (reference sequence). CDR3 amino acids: CASKAETDYNEQFF. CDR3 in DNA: TGTGCCAGTAAGGCGGAAACAGACTACAATGAGCAGTTCTTC.